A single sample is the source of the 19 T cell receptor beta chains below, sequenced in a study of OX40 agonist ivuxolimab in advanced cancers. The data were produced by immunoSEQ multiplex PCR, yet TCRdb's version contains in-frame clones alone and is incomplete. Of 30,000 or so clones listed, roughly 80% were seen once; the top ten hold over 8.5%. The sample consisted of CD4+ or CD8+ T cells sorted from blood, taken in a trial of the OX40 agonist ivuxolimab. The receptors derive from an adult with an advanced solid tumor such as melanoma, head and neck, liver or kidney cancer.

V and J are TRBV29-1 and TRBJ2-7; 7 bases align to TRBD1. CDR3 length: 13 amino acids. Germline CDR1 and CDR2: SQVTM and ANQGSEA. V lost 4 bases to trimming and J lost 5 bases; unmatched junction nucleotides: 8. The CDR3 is CSVAGTERNEQYF. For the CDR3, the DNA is TGCAGCGTTGCCGGGACAGAGCGTAACGAGCAGTACTTC.

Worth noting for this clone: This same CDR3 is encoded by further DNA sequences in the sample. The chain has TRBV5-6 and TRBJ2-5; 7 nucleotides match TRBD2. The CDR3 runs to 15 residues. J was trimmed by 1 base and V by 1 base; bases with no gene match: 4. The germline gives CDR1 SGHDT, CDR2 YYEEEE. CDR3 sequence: CASSLTSGAQETQYF. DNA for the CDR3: TGTGCCAGCAGCTTGACCAGCGGGGCCCAAGAGACCCAGTACTTC.

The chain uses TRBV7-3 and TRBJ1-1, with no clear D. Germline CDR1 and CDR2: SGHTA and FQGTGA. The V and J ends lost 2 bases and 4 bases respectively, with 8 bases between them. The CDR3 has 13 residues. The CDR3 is CASSLGSFTEAFF. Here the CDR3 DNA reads TGTGCCAGCAGCTTAGGTTCTTTCACTGAAGCTTTCTTT.

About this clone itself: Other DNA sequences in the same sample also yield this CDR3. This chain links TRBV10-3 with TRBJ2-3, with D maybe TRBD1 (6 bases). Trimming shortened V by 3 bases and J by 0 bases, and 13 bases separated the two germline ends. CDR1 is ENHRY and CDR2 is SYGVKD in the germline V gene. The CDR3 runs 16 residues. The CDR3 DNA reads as TGTGCCATCAGTGATGCGACAGGATGGAGCACAGATACGCAGTATTTT. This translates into CAISDATGWSTDTQYF.

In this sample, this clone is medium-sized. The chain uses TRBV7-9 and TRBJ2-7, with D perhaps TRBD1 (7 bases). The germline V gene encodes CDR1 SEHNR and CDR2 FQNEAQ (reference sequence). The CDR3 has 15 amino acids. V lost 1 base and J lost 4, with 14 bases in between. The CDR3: CASSLEGGAGYEQYF. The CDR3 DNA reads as TGTGCCAGCAGCTTAGAAGGGGGCGCGGGATACGAGCAGTACTTC. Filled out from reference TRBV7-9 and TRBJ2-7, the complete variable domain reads DTGVSQNPRHKITKRGQNVTFRCDPISEHNRLYWYRQTLGQGPEFLTYFQNEAQLEKSRLLSDRFSAERPKGSFSTLEIQRTEQGDSAMYLCASSLEGGAGYEQYFGPGTRLTVT.

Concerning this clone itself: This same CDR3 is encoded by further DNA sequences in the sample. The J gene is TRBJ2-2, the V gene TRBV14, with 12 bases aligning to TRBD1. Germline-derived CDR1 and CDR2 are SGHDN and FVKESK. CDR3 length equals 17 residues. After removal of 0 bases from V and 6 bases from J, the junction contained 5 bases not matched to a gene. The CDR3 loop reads CASSQETRDRGPGELFF. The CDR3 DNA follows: TGTGCCAGCAGCCAAGAGACCCGGGACAGGGGGCCCGGGGAGCTGTTTTTT.

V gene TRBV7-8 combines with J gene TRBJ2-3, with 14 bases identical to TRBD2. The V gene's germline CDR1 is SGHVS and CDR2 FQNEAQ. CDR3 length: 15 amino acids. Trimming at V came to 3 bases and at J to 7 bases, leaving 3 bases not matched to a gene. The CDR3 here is CASSLTSGGEHTQYF. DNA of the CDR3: TGTGCCAGCAGCTTGACTAGCGGGGGGGAACATACGCAGTATTTT.

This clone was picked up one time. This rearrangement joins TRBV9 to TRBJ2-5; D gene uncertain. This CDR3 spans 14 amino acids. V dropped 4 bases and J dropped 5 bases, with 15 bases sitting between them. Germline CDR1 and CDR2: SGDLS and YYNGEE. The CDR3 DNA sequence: TGTGCCAGCAGCTCCGGTTCCGAGAGGGAGACCCAGTACTTC. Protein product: CASSSGSERETQYF.

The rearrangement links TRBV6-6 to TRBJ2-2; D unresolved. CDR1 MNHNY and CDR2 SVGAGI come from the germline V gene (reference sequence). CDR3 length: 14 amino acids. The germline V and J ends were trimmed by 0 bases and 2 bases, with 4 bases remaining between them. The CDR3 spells CASSYSGNTGELFF. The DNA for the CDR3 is TGTGCCAGCAGTTACTCTGGAAACACCGGGGAGCTGTTTTTT.

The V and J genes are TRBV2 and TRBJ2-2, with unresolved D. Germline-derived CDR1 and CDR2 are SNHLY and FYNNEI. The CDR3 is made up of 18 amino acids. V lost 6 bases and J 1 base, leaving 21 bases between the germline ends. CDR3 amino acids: CASSYSGPINVNTGELFF. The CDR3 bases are TGTGCCAGCAGCTACTCTGGACCGATTAATGTGAACACCGGGGAGCTGTTTTTT.

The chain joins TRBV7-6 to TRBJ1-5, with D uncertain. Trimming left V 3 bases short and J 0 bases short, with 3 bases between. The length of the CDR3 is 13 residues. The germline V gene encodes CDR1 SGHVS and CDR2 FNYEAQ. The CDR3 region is CASSLNSNQPQHF. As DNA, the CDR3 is TGTGCCAGCAGCTTGAATAGCAATCAGCCCCAGCATTTT. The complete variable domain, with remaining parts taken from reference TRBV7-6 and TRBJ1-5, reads GAGVSQSPRYKVTKRGQDVALRCDPISGHVSLYWYRQALGQGPEFLTYFNYEAQQDKSGLPNDRFSAERPEGSISTLTIQRTEQRDSAMYRCASSLNSNQPQHFGDGTRLSIL.

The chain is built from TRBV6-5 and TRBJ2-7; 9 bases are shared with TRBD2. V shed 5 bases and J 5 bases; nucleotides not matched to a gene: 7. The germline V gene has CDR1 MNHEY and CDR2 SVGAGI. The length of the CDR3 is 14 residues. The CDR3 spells CASSARGGRDEQYF. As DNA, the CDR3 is TGTGCCAGCAGTGCGCGGGGGGGCCGAGACGAGCAGTACTTC.

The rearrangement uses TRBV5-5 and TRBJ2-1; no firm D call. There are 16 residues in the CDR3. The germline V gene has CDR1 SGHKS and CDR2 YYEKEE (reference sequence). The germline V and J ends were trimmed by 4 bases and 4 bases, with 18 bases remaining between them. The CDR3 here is CASSTWVPSDYNEQFF. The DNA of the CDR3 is TGTGCCAGCAGCACCTGGGTCCCTAGTGATTACAATGAGCAGTTCTTC.

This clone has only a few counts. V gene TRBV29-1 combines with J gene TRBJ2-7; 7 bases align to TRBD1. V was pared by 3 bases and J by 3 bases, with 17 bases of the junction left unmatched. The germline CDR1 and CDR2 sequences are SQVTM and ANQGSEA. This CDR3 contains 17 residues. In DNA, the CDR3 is TGCAGCGTTGAGGGCTTGGCAGGGGGTCACCCCGGCTACGAGCAGTACTTC. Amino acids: CSVEGLAGGHPGYEQYF.

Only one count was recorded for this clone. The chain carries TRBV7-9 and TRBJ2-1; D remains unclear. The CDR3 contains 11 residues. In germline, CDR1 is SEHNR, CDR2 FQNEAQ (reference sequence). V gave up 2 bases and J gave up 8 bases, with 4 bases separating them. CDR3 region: CASSLSHEQFF. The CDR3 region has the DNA TGTGCCAGCAGCTTATCCCATGAGCAGTTCTTC.

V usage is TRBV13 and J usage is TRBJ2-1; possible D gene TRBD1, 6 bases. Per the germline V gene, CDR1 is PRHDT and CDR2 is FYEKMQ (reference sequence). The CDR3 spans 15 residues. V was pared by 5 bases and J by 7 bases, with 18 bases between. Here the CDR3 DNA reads TGTGCCAGCAGCCTCCGGGACAAGGGCCGAAATGAGCAGTTCTTC. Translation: CASSLRDKGRNEQFF.

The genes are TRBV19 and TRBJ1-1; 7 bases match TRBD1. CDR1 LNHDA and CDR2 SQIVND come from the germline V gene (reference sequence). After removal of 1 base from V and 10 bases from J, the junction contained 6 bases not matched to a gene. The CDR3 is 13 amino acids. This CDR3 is CASSIVEGAAAFF. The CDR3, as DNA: TGTGCCAGTAGTATAGTCGAGGGGGCCGCAGCTTTCTTT.

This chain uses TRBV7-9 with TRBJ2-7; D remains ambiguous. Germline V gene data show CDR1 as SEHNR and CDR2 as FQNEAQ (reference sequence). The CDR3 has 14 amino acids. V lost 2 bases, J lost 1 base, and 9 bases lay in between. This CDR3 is CASSLLPSSYEQYF. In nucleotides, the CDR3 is TGTGCCAGCAGCTTATTGCCCAGTTCCTACGAGCAGTACTTC.

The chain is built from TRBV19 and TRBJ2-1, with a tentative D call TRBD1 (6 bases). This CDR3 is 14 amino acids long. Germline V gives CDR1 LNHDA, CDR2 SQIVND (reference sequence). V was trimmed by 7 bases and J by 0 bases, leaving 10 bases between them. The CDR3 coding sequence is TGTGCCAGTAACCAGGGGAGCTCCTACAATGAGCAGTTCTTC. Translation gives CASNQGSSYNEQFF.